The clone carrying this TCR beta chain has at least ten counts. TCRdb independently ran MiXCR on the 5' RACE reads; one entry per CDR3 protein. The sample includes around 30,000 distinct CDR3 sequences, roughly 6% of them seen just once. The entry originates in a study of early T cells in non-severe SARS-CoV-2 infection. V trimming: 7 bases; J trimming: 8 bases; junction bases outside the gene matches: 8. CDR3 length equals 14 residues. Germline lookup yields CDR1 LGHNA and CDR2 YNFKEQ. This sequence originates from an adult who was a healthcare worker with PCR-confirmed SARS-CoV-2 infection or an uninfected control (not recorded which). The chain couples TRBV4-2 to TRBJ1-6, with 7 bases lining up with TRBD1. Material: whole blood. This CDR3 is CASNTGTVDSPLHF. The CDR3 DNA follows: TGTGCCAGCAACACCGGGACAGTAGATTCACCCCTCCACTTT.